These 10 T cell receptor beta chains came from one sample sequenced in a study of blood T cells in healthy people across ages. With a J-beta primer mix and a sample-barcoded 5' primer, a second PCR ran roughly 6 to 11 cycles. TCRdb recomputed calls from the 5' RACE reads with MiXCR, one row per CDR3 protein. The table lists 1.5 million to 2 million distinct CDR3 sequences, around 48% of them singletons. The source material was blood. The receptors shown here come from a woman in her 40s in good health.

This clonotype has a handful of counts. The CDR3 nucleotides are TGTGCCAGCAGCCAAGACTTCGGGTCCGTAGATACGCAGTATTTT. Amino acids: CASSQDFGSVDTQYF. The V gene is TRBV3-1, the J gene TRBJ2-3; D remains unclear. V lost 0 bases, J lost 5 bases, and 12 bases lay in between. The CDR3 covers 15 residues. From germline, CDR1 is LGHDT and CDR2 YNNKEL (reference sequence).

The V and J genes are TRBV20-1 and TRBJ2-1; no clear D gene. The CDR3 covers 12 residues. Germline V gene lookup returns CDR1 DFQATT and CDR2 SNEGSKA (reference sequence). The germline V and J ends were trimmed by 7 bases and 0 bases, with 7 bases remaining between them. CDR3 coding DNA: TGCAGTGGCGACCGCTCCTACAATGAGCAGTTCTTC. Its translation is CSGDRSYNEQFF.

This clonotype showed up just once. The genes are TRBV12-5 and TRBJ2-3; 7 nucleotides match TRBD2. Germline V CDR1 and CDR2: LGHNT, FRNRAP. The V gene end was trimmed by 2 bases and the J gene end by 2 bases; junction bases not matched to a gene: 7. The CDR3 has 16 amino acids. The CDR3 DNA reads TGTGCTAGTGGTTTGTACGTTAGCGGGCACACAGATACGCAGTATTTT. Encoded protein: CASGLYVSGHTDTQYF.

This clonotype was counted a few times. The chain carries TRBV7-9 and TRBJ2-5; D might be TRBD1 (5 bases). CDR1 SEHNR and CDR2 FQNEAQ come from the germline V gene (reference sequence). V shed 7 bases and J shed 1 base, with 13 bases lying between them. This CDR3 contains 14 residues. The DNA for the CDR3 is TGTGCCAGCAAAGACGGCAGGGTCCAAGAGACCCAGTACTTC. Translating gives CASKDGRVQETQYF.

J is TRBJ2-5 and V is TRBV6-2 or TRBV6-3, with D hard to call. The CDR3 runs to 18 residues. V shed 6 bases and J shed 2 bases, with 25 bases lying between them. The germline V gene encodes CDR1 MNHEY and CDR2 SVGEGT. CDR3 nucleotides: TGTGCCAGCAGCTACGGATCACGGCACCCCTCCACACAAGAGACCCAGTACTTC. Protein product: CASSYGSRHPSTQETQYF.

In the case of this clonotype: One end of the junction does not line up with germline, which may come from a read error. The rearrangement links TRBV29-1 to TRBJ2-4, with TRBD1 matching over 7 bases. The germline gives CDR1 SQVTM, CDR2 ANQGSEA. The CDR3 spans 13 residues. CDR3 nucleotide sequence: TGCGGCGTTGAAGGAAACAGGGGAAAGGAGCAGTACTTC. Amino acid sequence: CGVEGNRGKEQYF. The variable domain in full, completed from reference TRBV29-1 and TRBJ2-4, reads SAVISQKPSRDICQRGTSLTIQCQVDSQVTMMFWYRQQPGQSLTLIATANQGSEATYESGFVIDKFPISRPNLTFSTLTVSNMSPEDSSIYLCGVEGNRGKEQYFGAGTRLSVL.

The rearrangement uses TRBV7-2 and TRBJ2-5; no definite D call. Germline values: CDR1 SGHTA, CDR2 FQGNSA. V lost 4 bases and J lost 5, with 14 bases in between. This CDR3 has 14 residues. CDR3 DNA sequence: TGTGCCAGCAGCTCAACGGAGAGTCTTGAGACCCAGTACTTC. This sequence encodes CASSSTESLETQYF.

In its sample, this clonotype was seen a few times. The rearrangement links TRBV6-1 to TRBJ2-7; a possible D gene is TRBD2 (5 bases). The DNA end lines up better with TRBJ2-5; the J call may be wrong. Germline CDR1 reads MNHNS; CDR2 reads SASEGT. This CDR3 spans 12 amino acids. This chain's CDR3 is CASSERVETQYF. The CDR3 DNA sequence: TGTGCCAGCAGTGAGAGGGTAGAGACCCAGTACTTC.

This clonotype was seen only a few times. V gene TRBV27 combines with J gene TRBJ2-5; 9 bases line up with TRBD1. The DNA end is a closer match to TRBJ2-7, so the J assignment may be wrong. This CDR3 region has 14 residues. Germline V CDR1 and CDR2: MNHEY, SMNVEV (reference sequence). CDR3 in amino acids: CASSSRDRAGEQYF. The CDR3 DNA is TGTGCCAGCAGTTCCAGGGACAGGGCGGGCGAGCAGTACTTC.

The rearrangement links TRBV7-2 to TRBJ1-6, with TRBD1 as a possible D gene (5 bases). Germline CDR1 is SGHTA and CDR2 is FQGNSA. Trimming shortened V by 6 bases and J by 9 bases, and 12 bases separated the two germline ends. The CDR3 covers 13 residues. The CDR3 region is CASRYTGPSPLHF. The CDR3 bases are TGTGCCAGCAGGTACACAGGTCCTTCACCCCTCCACTTT.